A single sample gave rise to the 18 T cell receptor beta chains below, sequenced in a study of monozygotic twins with inflammatory bowel disease. From the 5' RACE reads, TCRdb lists one entry per CDR3 protein and no DNA. The sample data list about 160,000 distinct CDR3 sequences. Sample: blood. The receptor source for this set is a human donor with ulcerative colitis or Crohn's disease, or a healthy co-twin of an affected twin (not recorded which).

The genes are TRBV5-1 and TRBJ2-5; there is no DNA to check the TCRdb D call of TRBD2. CDR1 and CDR2 from the germline V gene are SGHRS and YFSETQ. This CDR3 is 16 amino acids long. The CDR3 is CASSPSSVGLQETQYF.

The chain combines TRBV6-8 with TRBJ1-5; TCRdb designates TRBD1, a call that cannot be tested without DNA. Germline V CDR1 and CDR2: MNHGY, SAAAGT. The length of the CDR3 is 14 residues. CDR3 protein: CASSRGQGVQPQDF.

The rearrangement uses TRBV7-2 and TRBJ1-2; TCRdb's D gene call, TRBD1, goes unchecked for lack of DNA. The CDR3 totals 13 residues. CDR1 is SGHTA and CDR2 is FQGNSA in the germline V gene. CDR3: CASSFPGTYGYTF. Variable domain in full (rest from reference TRBV7-2 and TRBJ1-2): GAGVSQSPSNKVTEKGKDVELRCDPISGHTALYWYRQSLGQGLEFLIYFQGNSAPDKSGLPSDRFSAERTGGSVSTLTIQRTQQEDSAVYLCASSFPGTYGYTFGSGTRLTVV.

The rearrangement links TRBV12-3 or TRBV12-4 to TRBJ1-1; with no DNA, the TCRdb D assignment of TRBD1 cannot be verified. This CDR3 region has 13 residues. The CDR3: CASSLTRDSQAFF.

The J gene is TRBJ2-1, the V gene TRBV2; TCRdb designates TRBD2, a call that cannot be tested without DNA. The germline gives CDR1 SNHLY, CDR2 FYNNEI. CDR3 length: 13 residues. CDR3 amino acids: CTSKRGENNEQFF. Combining the CDR3 with reference TRBV2 and TRBJ2-1 gives the whole variable domain EPEVTQTPSHQVTQMGQEVILRCVPISNHLYFYWYRQILGQKVEFLVSFYNNEISEKSEIFDDQFSVERPDGSNFTLKIRSTKLEDSAMYFCTSKRGENNEQFFGPGTRLTVL.

This chain links TRBV5-1 with TRBJ2-5; no DNA is available, so the TRBD1 call from TCRdb remains unchecked. Germline assignment: CDR1 SGHRS and CDR2 YFSETQ. CDR3 length: 14 residues. The CDR3 is CASRSPGAGETQYF. Full variable domain (rest looked up from reference TRBV5-1 and TRBJ2-5): KAGVTQTPRYLIKTRGQQVTLSCSPISGHRSVSWYQQTPGQGLQFLFEYFSETQRNKGNFPGRFSGRQFSNSRSEMNVSTLELGDSALYLCASRSPGAGETQYFGPGTRLLVL.

J is TRBJ2-1 and V is TRBV20-1; the D call from TCRdb, TRBD2, cannot be confirmed without DNA. Germline V gene lookup returns CDR1 DFQATT and CDR2 SNEGSKA (reference sequence). The CDR3 extends over 14 amino acids. The CDR3: CSPERTGVWNEQFF.

The chain combines TRBV6-5 with TRBJ1-1. Per germline, CDR1 MNHEY and CDR2 SVGAGI. This CDR3 is 13 amino acids long. The CDR3 protein is CASSYVLNTEAFF.

The chain combines TRBV2 with TRBJ1-1; TCRdb's assignment of TRBD1 cannot be checked, as there is no DNA. The CDR3 covers 14 residues. Germline assignment: CDR1 SNHLY and CDR2 FYNNEI. This chain's CDR3 is CAFTGGPYGTEAFF. Looking up the rest from reference TRBV2 and TRBJ1-1 gives the full variable domain: EPEVTQTPSHQVTQMGQEVILRCVPISNHLYFYWYRQILGQKVEFLVSFYNNEISEKSEIFDDQFSVERPDGSNFTLKIRSTKLEDSAMYFCAFTGGPYGTEAFFGQGTRLTVV.

The CDR3 spells CASSLGSSHQPQHF. The chain recombines TRBV7-2 with TRBJ1-5; TCRdb's assignment of TRBD1 cannot be checked, as there is no DNA. The CDR3 has 14 amino acids. Germline V CDR1 and CDR2: SGHTA, FQGNSA.

CDR3: CASSGQGSEAEQFF. J is TRBJ2-1 and V is TRBV25-1; checking the TCRdb D call of TRBD1 is not possible without DNA. The germline gives CDR1 MGHDK, CDR2 SYGVNS. The CDR3 covers 14 residues.

The CDR3 is CVSSRQGSLSYNEQFF. The rearrangement joins TRBV6-1 to TRBJ2-1; there is no DNA to check the TCRdb D call of TRBD1. Per germline, CDR1 MNHNS and CDR2 SASEGT. The CDR3 length is 16 residues.

V gene TRBV14 combines with J gene TRBJ1-4; TCRdb outputs TRBD1, but without DNA this stays unchecked. Germline V CDR1 and CDR2: SGHDN, FVKESK. The CDR3 contains 16 residues. The CDR3 spells CASSPGRTATNEKLFF.

The chain employs TRBV7-2 and TRBJ2-5. The CDR3 is 11 residues long. Germline V gives CDR1 SGHTA, CDR2 FQGNSA. CDR3 sequence reads: CASSFYETQYF.

This sequence joins TRBV7-2 and TRBJ1-4; TCRdb's assignment of TRBD1 cannot be checked, as there is no DNA. The CDR3 contains 16 residues. Per the germline V gene, CDR1 is SGHTA and CDR2 is FQGNSA. The chain's CDR3 is CASSKNGGGSNEKLFF.

The V call is TRBV5-1, the J call TRBJ1-4. The CDR3 has 16 residues. Per the germline V gene, CDR1 is SGHRS and CDR2 is YFSETQ. The CDR3 is CASSLLEVRLNEKLFF.

The chain employs TRBV28 and TRBJ2-2; without DNA, the TCRdb call of TRBD2 cannot be checked. The CDR3 runs to 15 residues. Germline V gene data show CDR1 as MDHEN and CDR2 as SYDVKM. The CDR3 sequence is CASHVAESNTGELFF.

The rearrangement uses TRBV9 and TRBJ1-6. This CDR3 region has 15 residues. Germline CDR1 reads SGDLS; CDR2 reads YYNGEE. The CDR3 reads CASQERSSYNSPLHF.